A single sample is the source of the 15 T cell receptor beta chains below, sequenced in a study of shared clonotypes between healthy human individuals. TCRdb's copy holds only in-frame clones and misses some; the assay was immunoSEQ multiplex PCR. The repertoire has approximately 100,000 clones, about 67% of them found once; the top ten carry around 24%. Sequencing was done on a sample of memory CD8+ T cells sorted from blood. Subset meaning: CD45RO+ cells pooled with CCR7-negative TemRA cells. These TCRs come from a young woman in good health.

This clone showed up many times. V gene TRBV7-9 combines with J gene TRBJ1-2, with a possible D match to TRBD1 (5 bases). Germline V gives CDR1 SEHNR, CDR2 FQNEAQ (reference sequence). The length of the CDR3 is 13 residues. The V end was cut by 3 bases, the J end by 2 bases, with 7 bases between. As DNA, the CDR3 is TGTGCCAGCAGCTTTCAGGGAAACTATGGCTACACCTTC. Its protein is CASSFQGNYGYTF.

The CDR3 DNA reads TGCAGCGTTGAGGAGGTTATCTATGGCTACACCTTC. This codes for CSVEEVIYGYTF. This sequence joins TRBV29-1 and TRBJ1-2; D call uncertain. Trimming took off 3 bases at V and 4 bases at J, with 9 bases between the two ends. Germline values: CDR1 SQVTM, CDR2 ANQGSEA. CDR3 size: 12 residues.

In this sample, this clone turned up a few times. The J gene is TRBJ1-5, the V gene TRBV6-5; D ambiguous. The CDR3 extends over 14 amino acids. The ends were cut back, 2 bases at V and 5 bases at J, with 10 bases in the middle. The germline CDR1 and CDR2 sequences are MNHEY and SVGAGI. CDR3 bases: TGTGCCAGCAGTTACGCGGCGGCACATCAGCCCCAGCATTTT. This sequence encodes CASSYAAAHQPQHF.

This clone was picked up a small number of times. The chain links TRBV2 to TRBJ1-2; D gene ambiguous. The CDR3 spans 12 residues. Germline CDR1 is SNHLY and CDR2 is FYNNEI. Trimming removed 4 bases at V and 8 bases at J, with 11 bases between. CDR3 in DNA: TGTGCCAGCAGTGGCCTCCGGCTGGGCTACACCTTC. Residues: CASSGLRLGYTF.

The chain combines TRBV6-1 with TRBJ2-7, with 8 bases fitting TRBD2. This CDR3 is built from 13 residues. Germline lookup yields CDR1 MNHNS and CDR2 SASEGT. V lost 6 bases and J lost 0; bases outside the gene matches: 1. The CDR3: CASRGTSSYEQYF. CDR3 DNA sequence: TGTGCCAGCAGGGGGACTAGCTCCTACGAGCAGTACTTC.

This clone came up a few times. The CDR3: CASGLVGTGKNEQFF. CDR3 in DNA: TGTGCCAGCGGATTGGTCGGGACAGGAAAAAATGAGCAGTTCTTC. The chain is built from TRBV27 and TRBJ2-1, with TRBD1 matching over 8 bases. Trimming removed 8 bases from V and 7 bases from J; junction bases left unmatched: 13. The CDR3 has 15 residues. CDR1 and CDR2 (germline): MNHEY, SMNVEV (reference sequence).

The count of this clone is one. This chain joins TRBV25-1 and TRBJ2-1, with D hard to call. The CDR3 has 13 residues. The germline V gene has CDR1 MGHDK and CDR2 SYGVNS. Trimming took 4 bases from V and 6 from J, leaving 10 bases between them. CDR3 sequence (DNA): TGTGCCAGCAGTGCGGTCGTCGGCAATGAGCAGTTCTTC. Residues: CASSAVVGNEQFF.

J is TRBJ2-5 and V is TRBV23-1, with a tentative D call TRBD1 (5 bases). TRBV23-1 has ORF status, its function being uncertain. The CDR3 is 16 amino acids. V dropped 0 bases and J dropped 5 bases, with 16 bases sitting between them. In nucleotides, the CDR3 is TGCGCCAGCAGTCAATCGTGGGGCCTTAAAGGGGAGACCCAGTACTTC. This encodes CASSQSWGLKGETQYF.

The chain carries TRBV10-3 and TRBJ1-5, with D uncertain. This CDR3 comprises 13 residues. Germline CDR1 ENHRY, CDR2 SYGVKD. V lost 10 bases and J lost 1, with 11 bases in between. CDR3 nucleotides: TGTGCCACCACGATGGAAAGCAATCAGCCCCAGCATTTT. This translates into CATTMESNQPQHF.

The chain uses TRBV7-8 and TRBJ2-2, with TRBD1 as a possible D gene (6 bases). The CDR3 consists of 14 residues. Germline values: CDR1 SGHVS, CDR2 FQNEAQ. V shed 1 base and J shed 3 bases, with 6 bases lying between them. CDR3 nucleotides: TGTGCCAGCAGCTTAGAGGGGGACACCGGGGAGCTGTTTTTT. Amino acid sequence: CASSLEGDTGELFF.

This clone was recorded a few times. The V gene is TRBV7-2, the J gene TRBJ1-1; D is ambiguous. Germline values: CDR1 SGHTA, CDR2 FQGNSA. The CDR3 length is 13 residues. V was clipped by 3 bases and J by 3 bases, with 8 bases between them. DNA of the CDR3: TGTGCCAGCAGCTTCCAGAGCTACACTGAAGCTTTCTTT. It is translated as CASSFQSYTEAFF.

V usage is TRBV27 and J usage is TRBJ2-7; 8 nucleotides line up with TRBD2. The length of the CDR3 is 13 residues. The V segment lost 8 bases and the J segment 5 bases; nucleotides outside the gene matches: 8. Germline values: CDR1 MNHEY, CDR2 SMNVEV (reference sequence). The CDR3 DNA sequence: TGTGCCAGCGGACGGCTCGGGGGGGACGAGCAGTACTTC. This encodes CASGRLGGDEQYF.

This clone was seen more than once but under ten times. This sequence joins TRBV27 and TRBJ2-3; 13 bases are a match to TRBD2. From germline, CDR1 is MNHEY and CDR2 SMNVEV (reference sequence). The CDR3 spans 16 residues. V lost 6 bases and J lost 5; bases outside the gene matches: 8. The CDR3 loop is CASRPPGLAGRDTQYF. CDR3 coding DNA: TGTGCCAGCAGGCCCCCGGGACTAGCGGGGCGAGATACGCAGTATTTT.

This rearrangement joins TRBV2 to TRBJ2-4; 12 nucleotides line up with TRBD2. The V and J ends lost 5 bases and 10 bases, in that order; junction bases with no gene match: 6. The V gene's germline CDR1 is SNHLY and CDR2 FYNNEI. There are 14 residues in the CDR3. The CDR3 nucleotides are TGTGCCAGCAGTAAACTAGCGGGAGGCCAGATTCAGTACTTC. Amino acids: CASSKLAGGQIQYF.

The V call is TRBV7-2, the J call TRBJ2-1, with D maybe TRBD2 (5 bases). With 1 base removed from V and 8 bases from J, the gap between germline ends came to 9 bases. This CDR3 region has 13 residues. CDR1 is SGHTA, CDR2 FQGNSA, per germline. The CDR3 bases are TGTGCCAGCAGCTTAGGAGGGCGAGATGAGCAGTTCTTC. Its translation is CASSLGGRDEQFF.